These 21 T cell receptor beta chains share one sample of origin, sequenced in a study of blood T cell repertoires in COVID-19. Using immunoSEQ multiplex PCR, the repertoire was profiled, and TCRdb retains in-frame clones only, with some absent. The data hold some 200,000 clones, with 86% observed a single time. The sequenced material came from peripheral blood. The receptors derive from a man aged 70-80 years with acute or convalescent COVID-19.

The chain couples TRBV20-1 to TRBJ2-1; D not resolved. The germline V gene encodes CDR1 DFQATT and CDR2 SNEGSKA (reference sequence). The CDR3 extends over 12 amino acids. Trimming pared 3 bases from V and 6 bases from J, leaving 9 bases between. For the CDR3, the DNA is TGCAGTGCTAGTGACGGTCCCAATGAGCAGTTCTTC. This encodes CSASDGPNEQFF.

The gene calls are TRBV6-1 and TRBJ1-5; 9 bases fit TRBD1. This CDR3 is built from 16 residues. With V trimmed by 3 bases and J by 3 bases, 6 bases remained unmatched. The germline gives CDR1 MNHNS, CDR2 SASEGT. CDR3 in amino acids: CASSETGGYDNQPQHF. The DNA for the CDR3 is TGTGCCAGCAGTGAGACAGGGGGATATGACAATCAGCCCCAGCATTTT.

This clone has just one count. The V gene is TRBV2, the J gene TRBJ2-2; D perhaps matches TRBD1 (6 bases). The V gene lost 2 bases and the J gene lost 5 bases, with 12 bases spanning the gap. CDR1 SNHLY and CDR2 FYNNEI come from the germline V gene. This CDR3 has 15 amino acids. CDR3 sequence (DNA): TGTGCCAGCAGTGAATCAGGGGTCGAGACCGGGGAGCTGTTTTTT. It codes for CASSESGVETGELFF.

The rearrangement uses TRBV7-2 and TRBJ2-7, with 9 bases matching TRBD1. Unmatched junction bases numbered 8, after V lost 1 base and J lost 4 bases. This CDR3 region has 16 residues. The germline V gene encodes CDR1 SGHTA and CDR2 FQGNSA. CDR3 in DNA: TGTGCCAGCAGCTTAGTTCCGGGACAGGGAGTTTACGAGCAGTACTTC. It yields the protein CASSLVPGQGVYEQYF.

This clone was found a few times. V gene TRBV7-3 combines with J gene TRBJ1-2, with unresolved D. The germline CDR1 and CDR2 sequences are SGHTA and FQGTGA. The ends were cut back, 5 bases at V and 4 bases at J, with 17 bases in the middle. CDR3 size: 15 residues. The CDR3 bases are TGTGCCAGCAGCCCAGTCGGTAACCAGGTCTATGGCTACACCTTC. Amino acid sequence: CASSPVGNQVYGYTF.

The chain joins TRBV28 to TRBJ1-5; TRBD1 is a possible D gene (5 bases). CDR3 length: 15 amino acids. The ends were cut back, 4 bases at V and 1 base at J, with 11 bases in the middle. Germline CDR1 reads MDHEN; CDR2 reads SYDVKM. The CDR3 DNA sequence: TGTGCCAGCAGTTCCGGGGGAGGGAGCAATCAGCCCCAGCATTTT. It translates to CASSSGGGSNQPQHF.

This clone occurred once. The genes are TRBV7-9 and TRBJ2-3, with D possibly TRBD2 on 5 matching bases. V was pared by 11 bases and J by 5 bases, with 17 bases between. The germline V gene encodes CDR1 SEHNR and CDR2 FQNEAQ (reference sequence). The CDR3 spans 13 residues. The DNA of the CDR3 is TGTGCCGCGGGCAGCGGATTACTAGATACGCAGTATTTT. Its protein is CAAGSGLLDTQYF.

The CDR3 spells CASSESGRGTNEKLFF. CDR3 coding DNA: TGCGCCAGCAGTGAGTCCGGACGGGGAACTAATGAAAAACTGTTTTTT. The V call is TRBV10-1, the J call TRBJ1-4; D is uncertain. Trimming left V 0 bases short and J 1 base short, with 9 bases between. The CDR3 has 16 amino acids. Germline CDR1 WNHNN, CDR2 SYGVQD (reference sequence).

The chain employs TRBV30 and TRBJ1-5; 7 bases line up with TRBD1. The CDR3 has 15 residues. Looked up from germline, CDR1 is GTSNPN and CDR2 is SVGIG (reference sequence). J was trimmed by 4 bases and V by 3 bases; bases with no gene match: 9. The CDR3 loop is CAWRDRQGPNQPQHF. CDR3 nucleotides: TGTGCCTGGAGGGATCGACAGGGCCCAAATCAGCCCCAGCATTTT.

This chain uses TRBV19 with TRBJ1-5; TRBD1 matches at 10 bases. V gave up 5 bases and J gave up 8 bases; unmatched junction bases: 6. The germline V gene encodes CDR1 LNHDA and CDR2 SQIVND (reference sequence). CDR3 length equals 14 residues. This CDR3 reads CASSWTGGGEPQHF. The CDR3 coding sequence is TGTGCCAGTAGTTGGACAGGGGGGGGAGAGCCCCAGCATTTT.

This clone is a singleton in its sample. The chain combines TRBV19 with TRBJ1-5, with 11 bases fitting TRBD1. Germline trimming cut 5 bases from V and 4 bases from J; bases unmatched to any gene: 7. The CDR3 extends over 16 amino acids. The germline V gene has CDR1 LNHDA and CDR2 SQIVND (reference sequence). The CDR3 sequence is CASSDPGQGGNQPQHF. The CDR3 nucleotides are TGTGCCAGTAGTGATCCGGGACAGGGGGGGAATCAGCCCCAGCATTTT.

This clone was seen a handful of times. J is TRBJ2-7 and V is TRBV7-6; possibly TRBD1 for D (5 bases). The V end was cut by 2 bases, the J end by 2 bases, with 10 bases between. CDR1 is SGHVS and CDR2 is FNYEAQ in the germline V gene. CDR3 length equals 14 residues. The CDR3 coding sequence is TGTGCCAGCAGCTTACTCCTGGGGCCCTACGAGCAGTACTTC. Translated: CASSLLLGPYEQYF. Full variable domain (outside the CDR3, taken from reference TRBV7-6 and TRBJ2-7): GAGVSQSPRYKVTKRGQDVALRCDPISGHVSLYWYRQALGQGPEFLTYFNYEAQQDKSGLPNDRFSAERPEGSISTLTIQRTEQRDSAMYRCASSLLLGPYEQYFGPGTRLTVT.

V and J are TRBV7-2 and TRBJ2-3, with D perhaps matching TRBD1 (6 bases). The CDR3 totals 16 residues. Trimming cost V 5 bases and J 4 bases, with 19 bases left between them. Germline loops: CDR1 SGHTA, CDR2 FQGNSA. The CDR3 bases are TGTGCCAGCAGCACCGACAGGATCTCATATTCAGATACGCAGTATTTT. This codes for CASSTDRISYSDTQYF.

The chain couples TRBV4-3 to TRBJ1-4; possibly TRBD1 for D (5 bases). V shed 1 base and J shed 0 bases, with 15 bases lying between them. Germline-derived CDR1 and CDR2 are LGHNA and YSLEER. This CDR3 is built from 18 residues. CDR3 sequence (DNA): TGCGCCAGCAGCCAAGCGGCGGGGGAGAGAGCAACTAATGAAAAACTGTTTTTT. The encoded protein is CASSQAAGERATNEKLFF.

This rearrangement joins TRBV5-8 to TRBJ1-2, with D possibly TRBD1 on 6 matching bases. CDR3 size: 14 residues. From germline, CDR1 is SGHTS and CDR2 YDEGEE. The germline V and J ends were trimmed by 3 bases and 5 bases, with 14 bases remaining between them. The CDR3 sequence: CASSSGQSLYGYTF. CDR3 sequence (DNA): TGTGCCAGCAGCTCAGGACAGAGTCTATATGGCTACACCTTC.

This clone has only a few counts. The chain uses TRBV19 and TRBJ1-3; D possibly corresponds to TRBD1 (5 bases). The CDR3 is 14 amino acids. Germline CDR1 is LNHDA and CDR2 is SQIVND (reference sequence). With 7 bases removed from V and 0 bases from J, the gap between germline ends came to 10 bases. CDR3 coding DNA: TGTGCCAGTAAGGGCAGGGTCTCTGGAAACACCATATATTTT. This encodes CASKGRVSGNTIYF.

This chain connects TRBV18 to TRBJ1-1, with 7 bases fitting TRBD1. CDR3 size: 17 residues. CDR1 and CDR2 (germline): KGHSH, LQKENI. The trim removed 4 bases at V and 1 base at J, leaving 12 bases unmatched. This chain's CDR3 is CASSQETGDRGNTEAFF. CDR3 DNA: TGTGCCAGCTCACAAGAAACAGGGGACCGGGGGAACACTGAAGCTTTCTTT. Combining the CDR3 with reference TRBV18 and TRBJ1-1 gives the whole variable domain NAGVMQNPRHLVRRRGQEARLRCSPMKGHSHVYWYRQLPEEGLKFMVYLQKENIIDESGMPKERFSAEFPKEGPSILRIQQVVRGDSAAYFCASSQETGDRGNTEAFFGQGTRLTVV.

V and J are TRBV4-3 and TRBJ2-5, with a possible D match to TRBD2 (6 bases). The CDR3 has 14 amino acids. The V and J ends lost 1 base and 5 bases respectively, with 11 bases between them. Germline-derived CDR1 and CDR2 are LGHNA and YSLEER. Here the CDR3 reads CASSQVAGRETQYF. DNA for the CDR3: TGCGCCAGCAGCCAAGTGGCAGGGAGGGAGACCCAGTACTTC.

This chain joins TRBV7-9 and TRBJ2-4; 7 bases map to TRBD1. This CDR3 comprises 12 residues. Unmatched junction bases numbered 8, after V lost 5 bases and J lost 13 bases. Germline assignment: CDR1 SEHNR and CDR2 FQNEAQ (reference sequence). The CDR3 DNA follows: TGTGCCAGCAGCCTAGTCGGGACAGTCCAGTACTTC. Encoded protein: CASSLVGTVQYF. Complete variable domain (other parts from reference TRBV7-9 and TRBJ2-4): DTGVSQNPRHKITKRGQNVTFRCDPISEHNRLYWYRQTLGQGPEFLTYFQNEAQLEKSRLLSDRFSAERPKGSFSTLEIQRTEQGDSAMYLCASSLVGTVQYFGAGTRLSVL.

The chain combines TRBV2 with TRBJ1-5; TRBD1 matches 7 bases. The CDR3 is 15 residues long. Germline CDR1 reads SNHLY; CDR2 reads FYNNEI. Trimming removed 3 bases from V and 6 bases from J; junction bases left unmatched: 8. CDR3: CASSEGRGFSQPQHF. CDR3 in DNA: TGTGCCAGCAGTGAGGGCAGGGGGTTTAGTCAGCCCCAGCATTTT.

The V call is TRBV4-1, the J call TRBJ2-5, with unresolved D. CDR3 length equals 15 residues. Germline loops: CDR1 MGHRA, CDR2 YSYEKL. V was shortened by 1 base and J by 4 bases, with 13 bases between the two germline ends. This chain's CDR3 is CASSQAGRSPETQYF. The CDR3 DNA sequence: TGCGCCAGCAGCCAAGCCGGCAGGTCACCAGAGACCCAGTACTTC.